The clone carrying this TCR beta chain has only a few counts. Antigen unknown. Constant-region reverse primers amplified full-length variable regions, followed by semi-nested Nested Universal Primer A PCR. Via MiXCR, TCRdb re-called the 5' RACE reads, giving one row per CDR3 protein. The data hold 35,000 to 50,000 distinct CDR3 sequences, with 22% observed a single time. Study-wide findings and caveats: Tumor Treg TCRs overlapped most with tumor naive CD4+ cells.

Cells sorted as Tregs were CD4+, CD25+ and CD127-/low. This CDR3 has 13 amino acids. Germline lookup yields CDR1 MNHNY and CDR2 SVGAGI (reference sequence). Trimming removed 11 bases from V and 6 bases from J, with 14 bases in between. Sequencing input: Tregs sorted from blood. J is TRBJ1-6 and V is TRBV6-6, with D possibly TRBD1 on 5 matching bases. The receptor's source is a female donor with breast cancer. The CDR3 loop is CAGRAGTNSPLHF. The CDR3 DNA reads TGTGCCGGCCGGGCTGGGACTAATTCACCCCTCCACTTT.